This T cell receptor beta chain was sequenced in a study of T cells in Graves' hyperthyroidism and ophthalmopathy. CDR3 length equals 15 residues. J lost 5 bases, V lost 3 bases, and 5 bases had no gene match. The germline gives CDR1 SGHAT, CDR2 FQNNGV. This clonotype occurred a few times. As yet, its antigen is unknown. RNA transcripts provided the source from which TCR beta CDR3 regions were amplified. The HTBI primer set was used in a first-round RT-PCR of the TCR CDR3. TCRdb reprocessed the multiplex PCR reads via MiXCR and lists one record per CDR3 protein. The table has some 340,000 distinct CDR3 sequences, roughly 13% seen once. General observations from the study: In the blood, most expanded thyroid clonotypes above 0.001 appeared as well. Ophthalmopathy, which appeared later, was predicted by the model a median approximately 6.7 months before onset.

This receptor was obtained from a woman aged 40 to 50 with Graves' ophthalmopathy. V gene TRBV11-2 combines with J gene TRBJ1-1, with TRBD1 identical over 11 bases. The sample was blood. CDR3 in amino acids: CASSFGQGAWTEAFF. The CDR3 region has the DNA TGTGCCAGCAGCTTTGGACAGGGGGCTTGGACTGAAGCTTTCTTT.